Each of the 32 T cell receptor beta chains below was sequenced from the same sample in a study of naive and memory T cell subsets. Both TRBC1 and TRBC2 were covered by a beta constant-region primer of two equimolar oligonucleotides. Nested alpha and beta constant-region primers with the SP2 primer drove four PCR rounds on ligated cDNA. TCRdb re-derived calls from the UMI-ligation and nested PCR reads in MiXCR, one entry per CDR3 protein. The sample yields under 150,000 distinct CDR3 sequences, about 20% seen once. Regarding the study as a whole: Possibly reflecting memory cells re-expressing CD45RA, a few larger clonotypes occurred in naive repertoires, especially CD8.

Their specific antigens are unknown. Material: naive CD8+ T cells from blood. The receptor source for this set is a human donor in good health.

The chain recombines TRBV7-2 with TRBJ2-3; the D is unclear. The CDR3 runs to 12 residues. CDR1 is SGHTA, CDR2 FQGNSA, per germline. V lost 4 bases and J 6 bases, leaving 8 bases between the germline ends. CDR3 residues: CASSWTPDTQYF. The CDR3 nucleotides are TGTGCCAGCAGCTGGACCCCTGATACGCAGTATTTT.

V usage is TRBV28 and J usage is TRBJ1-5; TRBD1 might be the D (5 bases). Per the germline V gene, CDR1 is MDHEN and CDR2 is SYDVKM. V lost 2 bases and J lost 0, with 14 bases in between. This CDR3 comprises 17 residues. As DNA, the CDR3 is TGTGCCAGCAGTTTACCTCCGGGGGGGTATAGCAATCAGCCCCAGCATTTT. Its protein is CASSLPPGGYSNQPQHF.

This clonotype has more than one count but fewer than ten. The chain couples TRBV27 to TRBJ1-6; 10 bases map to TRBD1. This CDR3 contains 17 residues. Trimming at V came to 5 bases and at J to 0 bases, leaving 4 bases not matched to a gene. The germline CDR1 and CDR2 sequences are MNHEY and SMNVEV (reference sequence). This CDR3 reads CASSGTGDGSYNSPLHF. The CDR3 DNA reads as TGTGCCAGCAGTGGGACAGGGGACGGCTCCTATAATTCACCCCTCCACTTT.

This clonotype was observed a few times. The chain employs TRBV28 and TRBJ2-7; 9 nucleotides match TRBD1. The ends lost 8 bases at V and 4 bases at J; junction bases unmatched: 6. This CDR3 comprises 13 residues. Germline V gene lookup returns CDR1 MDHEN and CDR2 SYDVKM. CDR3 loop: CASGPGQGYEQYF. The CDR3 bases are TGTGCCAGCGGGCCGGGACAGGGTTACGAGCAGTACTTC.

The chain employs TRBV20-1 and TRBJ1-4, with no clear D. V was shortened by 8 bases and J by 0 bases, with 22 bases between the two germline ends. Germline V gene sequence: CDR1 DFQATT, CDR2 SNEGSKA (reference sequence). This CDR3 spans 17 amino acids. The CDR3 DNA reads TGCAGTCCCGCCGGGCTCCAAAGGCTGGCAACTAATGAAAAACTGTTTTTT. It specifies CSPAGLQRLATNEKLFF.

This rearrangement joins TRBV7-9 to TRBJ2-7; maybe TRBD1 (5 bases). From germline, CDR1 is SEHNR and CDR2 FQNEAQ (reference sequence). This CDR3 spans 13 amino acids. The V end lost 5 bases, the J end lost 3 bases, and 11 bases lay between the germline ends. The CDR3 sequence: CASSHGALYEQYF. CDR3 coding DNA: TGTGCCAGCAGCCATGGGGCCCTCTACGAGCAGTACTTC.

The count of this clonotype is one. This chain connects TRBV5-4 to TRBJ2-1, with TRBD2 matching over 9 bases. V gave up 3 bases and J gave up 7 bases; unmatched junction bases: 8. Germline V lookup: CDR1 SGHNT, CDR2 YYREEE (reference sequence). CDR3 length: 15 amino acids. The CDR3 sequence is CASSWRLAEVNEQFF. The DNA for the CDR3 is TGTGCCAGCAGCTGGAGACTAGCGGAAGTGAATGAGCAGTTCTTC.

The chain is built from TRBV7-3 and TRBJ2-2; D might be TRBD1 (6 bases). V was trimmed by 5 bases and J by 6 bases, leaving 13 bases between them. This CDR3 has 14 residues. Looked up from germline, CDR1 is SGHTA and CDR2 is FQGTGA. The CDR3 protein is CASSELEGAGELFF. The CDR3 nucleotides read TGTGCCAGCAGCGAACTTGAGGGGGCCGGGGAGCTGTTTTTT.

J is TRBJ2-1 and V is TRBV4-3; the D gene is possibly TRBD2 (6 bases). V was shortened by 1 base and J by 4 bases, with 11 bases between the two germline ends. Germline V gives CDR1 LGHNA, CDR2 YSLEER. The CDR3 covers 15 residues. The chain's CDR3 is CASSQVGSGYNEQFF. The CDR3 DNA reads as TGCGCCAGCAGCCAAGTTGGTAGCGGTTACAATGAGCAGTTCTTC.

This chain joins TRBV28 and TRBJ1-1; D gene unclear. Germline CDR1 reads MDHEN; CDR2 reads SYDVKM. This CDR3 spans 14 amino acids. Between the trimmed V and J ends, which lost 3 bases and 1 base, there was a span of 9 bases. DNA of the CDR3: TGTGCCAGCAGTTTCGGCAGCCCGAACACTGAAGCTTTCTTT. Its translation is CASSFGSPNTEAFF.

The sample holds a few counts of this clonotype. V gene TRBV6-5 combines with J gene TRBJ2-7, with 10 positions matching TRBD2. Per germline, CDR1 MNHEY and CDR2 SVGAGI. The J segment lost 5 bases and the V segment lost 2 bases, leaving 9 bases of the junction unmatched. The CDR3 runs 16 residues. This CDR3 reads CASSYTPSGLADEQYF. CDR3 nucleotides: TGTGCCAGCAGTTACACCCCCTCTGGACTAGCGGACGAGCAGTACTTC.

V is TRBV7-9 and J is TRBJ2-5; possible D gene TRBD1, 6 bases. This CDR3 has 17 amino acids. V was shortened by 5 bases and J by 5 bases, with 24 bases between the two germline ends. Germline CDR1 reads SEHNR; CDR2 reads FQNEAQ (reference sequence). CDR3 coding DNA: TGTGCCAGCAGCCCAAAACGGGGACACGTGGGTTGGGAGACCCAGTACTTC. Translation: CASSPKRGHVGWETQYF.

The CDR3 is CSANGPTRGETQYF. For the CDR3, the DNA is TGCAGCGCCAACGGGCCCACAAGAGGAGAGACCCAGTACTTC. The V call is TRBV20-1, the J call TRBJ2-5; D not resolved. Germline V gives CDR1 DFQATT, CDR2 SNEGSKA (reference sequence). This CDR3 has 14 residues.

This clonotype was seen more than once but under ten times. The V call is TRBV13, the J call TRBJ2-3, with TRBD2 matching over 11 bases. The CDR3 length is 18 residues. Germline CDR1 and CDR2: PRHDT and FYEKMQ (reference sequence). The J segment lost 4 bases and the V segment lost 5 bases, leaving 14 bases of the junction unmatched. The CDR3 DNA sequence: TGTGCCAGCAGCCCACCACTAGCGGGGGAACGGGAACCAGATACGCAGTATTTT. Protein sequence: CASSPPLAGEREPDTQYF.

This sequence joins TRBV9 and TRBJ2-7; the match to TRBD2 covers 12 bases. The CDR3 is 16 residues long. After removal of 7 bases from V and 5 bases from J, the junction contained 13 bases not matched to a gene. Germline loops: CDR1 SGDLS, CDR2 YYNGEE. The CDR3 sequence: CASSSGRAALVNEQYF. The CDR3 nucleotides read TGTGCCAGCTCTAGCGGGAGGGCCGCGCTTGTCAACGAGCAGTACTTC.

In this sample, this clonotype turned up many times. The rearrangement uses TRBV6-6 and TRBJ1-1, with 8 nucleotides matching TRBD1. From germline, CDR1 is MNHNY and CDR2 SVGAGI (reference sequence). The CDR3 consists of 23 residues. The junction had 26 bases not matched to a gene; V was cut back by 2 bases and J by 0 bases. The CDR3 DNA sequence: TGTGCCAGCAGTTACCTTCAAGTGGACAGGGCTAAAACACAAGGGACTATGAACACTGAAGCTTTCTTT. As protein: CASSYLQVDRAKTQGTMNTEAFF.

This clonotype occurred a few times. The chain has TRBV7-6 and TRBJ1-5, with unresolved D. V was pared by 3 bases and J by 6 bases, with 9 bases between. CDR1 is SGHVS and CDR2 is FNYEAQ in the germline V gene. The CDR3 runs 13 residues. CDR3 DNA sequence: TGTGCCAGCAGCTTGGGGTTGACTCAGCCCCAGCATTTT. This encodes CASSLGLTQPQHF.

There are a few counts of this clonotype. This chain uses TRBV9 with TRBJ1-3; D gene ambiguous. The CDR3 spans 16 residues. The V gene lost 4 bases and the J gene lost 0 bases, with 14 bases spanning the gap. CDR1 and CDR2 (germline): SGDLS, YYNGEE. In DNA, the CDR3 is TGTGCCAGCAGCCCTAAAGAGGAATACTCTGGAAACACCATATATTTT. It specifies CASSPKEEYSGNTIYF.

The V and J genes are TRBV6-1 and TRBJ2-7; TRBD2 might be the D (6 bases). CDR3 length: 16 residues. From germline, CDR1 is MNHNS and CDR2 SASEGT. V was cut by 6 bases and J by 1 base, with 19 bases left in between. The CDR3, as DNA: TGTGCCAGCAGCCCCACGACCAGCGGGCTGTCCTACGAGCAGTACTTC. It is translated as CASSPTTSGLSYEQYF.

This clonotype was seen a handful of times. This chain uses TRBV29-1 with TRBJ2-5; D unresolved. CDR1 and CDR2 from the germline V gene are SQVTM and ANQGSEA. V dropped 0 bases and J dropped 0 bases, with 8 bases sitting between them. This CDR3 is 14 amino acids long. The CDR3 region is CSVEDREYQETQYF. The CDR3 coding sequence is TGCAGCGTTGAAGACAGAGAGTACCAAGAGACCCAGTACTTC.

The chain links TRBV11-2 to TRBJ1-2; D might be TRBD1 (6 bases). Trimming left V 0 bases short and J 6 bases short, with 11 bases between. Germline CDR1 is SGHAT and CDR2 is FQNNGV. The CDR3 is 14 amino acids. CDR3 nucleotide sequence: TGTGCCAGCAGCTTAGAGACAGGAGAAGATGGCTACACCTTC. It encodes CASSLETGEDGYTF.

This chain joins TRBV28 and TRBJ2-1, with TRBD1 matching over 9 bases. CDR1 MDHEN and CDR2 SYDVKM come from the germline V gene. J lost 4 bases, V lost 4 bases, and 8 bases had no gene match. The CDR3 has 16 residues. CDR3 protein: CASSSVTGGSYNEQFF. The CDR3 DNA is TGTGCCAGCAGTTCCGTAACAGGGGGCTCGTACAATGAGCAGTTCTTC.

This clonotype was detected many times. V gene TRBV3-1 combines with J gene TRBJ2-5; TRBD2 aligns across 14 bases. V dropped 4 bases and J dropped 4; count of bases not matched to a gene: 2. The CDR3 sequence is 15 residues long. In germline, CDR1 is LGHDT, CDR2 YNNKEL (reference sequence). The CDR3 sequence: CASSPGLAGGETQYF. CDR3 coding DNA: TGTGCCAGCAGCCCAGGACTAGCGGGAGGAGAGACCCAGTACTTC.

The chain couples TRBV27 to TRBJ1-4, with D unclear. The V end lost 6 bases, the J end lost 1 base, and 9 bases lay between the germline ends. The germline V gene encodes CDR1 MNHEY and CDR2 SMNVEV (reference sequence). This CDR3 contains 14 residues. The CDR3 DNA sequence: TGTGCCAGCAGATGGCTGGGAACTAATGAAAAACTGTTTTTT. It encodes CASRWLGTNEKLFF. The whole variable domain, remainder taken from reference TRBV27 and TRBJ1-4, is EAQVTQNPRYLITVTGKKLTVTCSQNMNHEYMSWYRQDPGLGLRQIYYSMNVEVTDKGDVPEGYKVSRKEKRNFPLILESPSPNQTSLYFCASRWLGTNEKLFFGSGTQLSVL.

This clonotype showed up just a few times. The chain combines TRBV6-5 with TRBJ1-1; no clear D. The V and J ends lost 5 bases and 0 bases respectively, with 7 bases between them. The CDR3 length is 13 residues. Germline V gives CDR1 MNHEY, CDR2 SVGAGI. CDR3: CASSKRVNTEAFF. The CDR3 DNA is TGTGCCAGCAGTAAAAGAGTGAACACTGAAGCTTTCTTT.

This rearrangement joins TRBV4-1 to TRBJ2-7; unclear D gene. The CDR3 length is 15 residues. The ends were cut back, 1 base at V and 4 bases at J, with 14 bases in the middle. CDR1 MGHRA and CDR2 YSYEKL come from the germline V gene. The CDR3 spells CASSQATFDRYEQYF. CDR3 DNA sequence: TGCGCCAGCAGCCAAGCGACCTTCGATAGATACGAGCAGTACTTC.

This clonotype was recorded a few times. The chain uses TRBV9 and TRBJ2-3, with D hard to call. Trimming pared 0 bases from V and 4 bases from J, leaving 3 bases between. Germline lookup yields CDR1 SGDLS and CDR2 YYNGEE. The CDR3 has 12 residues. Here the CDR3 reads CASSVDADTQYF. The CDR3 DNA sequence: TGTGCCAGCAGCGTAGATGCAGATACGCAGTATTTT.

The genes are TRBV12-3 or TRBV12-4 and TRBJ1-2; the D is unclear. Trimming removed 2 bases at V and 3 bases at J, with 7 bases between. There are 13 residues in the CDR3. The CDR3 loop is CASSLRRDYGYTF. In nucleotides, the CDR3 is TGTGCCAGCAGTTTACGGAGGGACTATGGCTACACCTTC.

The rearrangement joins TRBV28 to TRBJ2-1, with D maybe TRBD2 (6 bases). Germline V gene lookup returns CDR1 MDHEN and CDR2 SYDVKM. The CDR3 length is 12 residues. The V end was cut by 6 bases, the J end by 12 bases, with 15 bases between. The CDR3 nucleotides read TGTGCCAGCAGCACGGACGGGGGAAGGCAGTTCTTC. Translated: CASSTDGGRQFF.

This clonotype turned up a few times. This chain links TRBV9 with TRBJ2-1; no clear D. Per germline, CDR1 SGDLS and CDR2 YYNGEE. The CDR3 consists of 15 residues. Trimming cost V 0 bases and J 4 bases, with 11 bases left between them. CDR3 sequence (DNA): TGTGCCAGCAGCGTAGACTCCCTAGGGTACAATGAGCAGTTCTTC. This sequence encodes CASSVDSLGYNEQFF.

The rearrangement links TRBV5-1 to TRBJ2-3; the D is unclear. CDR1 and CDR2 (germline): SGHRS, YFSETQ. Trimming took 3 bases from V and 6 from J, leaving 11 bases between them. This CDR3 spans 13 amino acids. The CDR3 region is CASSSDFIDTQYF. In DNA, the CDR3 is TGCGCCAGCAGCTCCGATTTTATCGATACGCAGTATTTT. Variable domain in full (rest from reference TRBV5-1 and TRBJ2-3): KAGVTQTPRYLIKTRGQQVTLSCSPISGHRSVSWYQQTPGQGLQFLFEYFSETQRNKGNFPGRFSGRQFSNSRSEMNVSTLELGDSALYLCASSSDFIDTQYFGPGTRLTVL.

V gene TRBV6-2 or TRBV6-3 combines with J gene TRBJ2-7; D perhaps matches TRBD2 (6 bases). Germline loops: CDR1 MNHEY, CDR2 SVGEGT. This CDR3 is built from 16 residues. V was shortened by 0 bases and J by 0 bases, with 12 bases between the two germline ends. CDR3 sequence (DNA): TGTGCCAGCAGTTACTCGAGAGCGGAGGGCTCCTACGAGCAGTACTTC. The encoded protein is CASSYSRAEGSYEQYF.